The T cell receptor beta chain described here comes from a study of shared clonotypes between healthy human individuals. Sequencing was performed with immunoSEQ multiplex PCR; in TCRdb, only in-frame clones are kept and a portion is missing. The sample carries 2.3 million or so clones, 93% recorded once. This clone was picked up one time. V dropped 1 base and J dropped 4; count of bases not matched to a gene: 9. CDR3 size: 16 residues. Germline CDR1 and CDR2: MNHEY and SVGAGI. The sequenced material came from naive CD4+ T cells from PBMCs. Indicated subset: CD45RA+ positively selected. The source of this sequence is a man younger than 35 in good health. Some clones in this sample may be carry-over from other donors' samples. This chain connects TRBV6-5 to TRBJ2-5; 7 bases are shared with TRBD2. CDR3 bases: TGTGCCAGCAGTTACTGGGGGAGGGACTTTGGAGAGACCCAGTACTTC. It specifies CASSYWGRDFGETQYF.